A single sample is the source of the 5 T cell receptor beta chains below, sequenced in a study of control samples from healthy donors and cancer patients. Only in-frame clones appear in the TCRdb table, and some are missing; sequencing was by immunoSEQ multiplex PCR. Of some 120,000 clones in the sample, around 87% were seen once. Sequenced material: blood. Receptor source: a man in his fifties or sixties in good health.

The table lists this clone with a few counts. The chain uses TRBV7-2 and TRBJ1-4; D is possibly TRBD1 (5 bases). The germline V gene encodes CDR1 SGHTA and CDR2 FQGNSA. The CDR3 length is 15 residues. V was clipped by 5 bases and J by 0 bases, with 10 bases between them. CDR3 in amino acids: CASSTGGATNEKLFF. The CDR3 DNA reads TGTGCCAGCAGCACCGGGGGTGCAACTAATGAAAAACTGTTTTTT.

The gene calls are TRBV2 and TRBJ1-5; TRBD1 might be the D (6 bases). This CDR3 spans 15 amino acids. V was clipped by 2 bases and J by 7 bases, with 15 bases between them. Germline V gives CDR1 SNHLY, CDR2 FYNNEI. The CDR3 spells CASSELGRGLQPQHF. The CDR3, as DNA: TGTGCCAGCAGTGAACTGGGCAGGGGATTACAGCCCCAGCATTTT.

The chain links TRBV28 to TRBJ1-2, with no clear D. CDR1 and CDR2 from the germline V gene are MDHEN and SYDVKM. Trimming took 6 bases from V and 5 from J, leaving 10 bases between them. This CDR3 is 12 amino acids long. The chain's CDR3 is CASSLIDYGYTF. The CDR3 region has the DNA TGTGCCAGCAGCCTAATCGATTATGGCTACACCTTC.

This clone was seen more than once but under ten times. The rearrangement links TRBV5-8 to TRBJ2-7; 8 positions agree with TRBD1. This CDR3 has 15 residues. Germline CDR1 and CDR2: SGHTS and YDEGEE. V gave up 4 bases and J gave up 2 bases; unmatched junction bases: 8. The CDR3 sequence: CASSPTGGPAYEQYF. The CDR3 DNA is TGTGCCAGCAGCCCCACAGGGGGACCCGCCTACGAGCAGTACTTC.

The CDR3 spells CASSITTSGGVGTQYF. CDR3 in DNA: TGCGCCAGCAGCATAACGACTAGCGGGGGGGTTGGTACGCAGTATTTT. The chain is built from TRBV4-1 and TRBJ2-3; 14 bases are a match to TRBD2. CDR1 and CDR2 (germline): MGHRA, YSYEKL. V shed 5 bases and J 8 bases; nucleotides not matched to a gene: 9. The CDR3 is 16 amino acids.